This is a list of T cell receptor beta chains from one sample in a study of regulatory T cells in long-lasting Graves disease. TCRdb itself ran the multiplex PCR reads through MiXCR, one entry per CDR3 protein. The table lists about half a million distinct CDR3 sequences, 12% of them singletons. These data were likewise used in another study, on T cells in Graves' hyperthyroidism and ophthalmopathy.

This specimen was peripheral blood mononuclear cells (PBMCs), taken at new diagnosis, from a patient treated with antithyroid drugs. The source of these receptors is a woman in her thirties with Graves disease. The CDR3 runs from the conserved cysteine through the conserved F or W. The order of the fields is J gene, clone size, D gene, CDR3 length, V gene, CDR3 protein, CDR3 DNA. The D gene is left open where the match is weak. Expanded clones are given a class, and other clones once, few, many or no size at all.

>TRBJ1-2|many|-|16|TRBV6-2/TRBV6-3
CASSYSWVGSNYGYTF
TGTGCCAGCAGTTACTCCTGGGTTGGCAGCAACTATGGCTACACCTTC
>TRBJ2-3|many|TRBD2|14|TRBV10-3
CAISLGLSTDTQYF
TGTGCCATCAGCCTGGGACTAAGCACAGATACGCAGTATTTT
>TRBJ2-5|many|TRBD2|16|TRBV7-8
CASSFGLAGAQETQYF
TGTGCCAGCAGCTTTGGACTAGCGGGGGCACAAGAGACCCAGTACTTC
>TRBJ2-1|many|TRBD2|14|TRBV20-1
CSARLAGVIGEQFF
TGCAGTGCTCGACTAGCGGGAGTTATTGGTGAGCAGTTCTTC
>TRBJ1-2|few|-|14|TRBV7-9
CASSPGSSDYGYTF
TGTGCCAGCAGCCCGGGATCTAGCGACTATGGCTACACCTTC
>TRBJ1-4|many|-|14|TRBV27
CASRPTGVREKLFF
TGTGCCAGCAGACCGACAGGAGTACGTGAAAAACTGTTTTTT
>TRBJ1-4|-|TRBD1|14|TRBV7-9
CASSFRDRAEKLFF
TGTGCCAGCAGCTTCCGGGACAGGGCTGAAAAACTGTTTTTT
>TRBJ2-1|-|TRBD2|15|TRBV10-3
CAIRAGTSPLGEQFF
TGTGCCATCAGGGCCGGGACTAGCCCTCTGGGTGAGCAGTTCTTC
>TRBJ1-1|many|-|15|TRBV29-1
CSVGGGGYMNTEAFF
TGCAGCGTTGGCGGGGGTGGATACATGAACACTGAAGCTTTCTTT
>TRBJ2-1|few|-|17|TRBV20-1
CSVSRLANPRTYNEQFF
TGCAGTGTCAGCCGGCTTGCAAATCCCCGAACCTACAATGAGCAGTTCTTC
>TRBJ2-7|-|-|17|TRBV20-1
CSATSFNLLTGPYEQYF
TGCAGTGCTACCTCTTTCAATCTACTGACAGGACCCTACGAGCAGTACTTC
>TRBJ1-2|many|-|14|TRBV27
CASSLSAENYGYTF
TGTGCCAGCAGTTTATCGGCAGAAAACTATGGCTACACCTTC
>TRBJ2-7|many|TRBD1|14|TRBV7-9
CASSPRTGLGEQYF
TGTGCCAGCAGCCCCCGGACAGGCCTGGGGGAGCAGTACTTC
>TRBJ2-5|many|-|14|TRBV13
CASSPPDGRETQYF
TGTGCCAGCAGCCCCCCAGACGGAAGGGAGACCCAGTACTTC
>TRBJ1-3|-|-|13|TRBV2
CASREDSGNTIYF
TGTGCCAGCAGAGAGGACTCTGGAAACACCATATATTTT
>TRBJ1-2|many|TRBD1|16|TRBV2
CASARRDRSSLSGYTF
TGTGCCAGCGCCCGCCGGGACAGGAGCTCCTTGAGCGGCTACACCTTC
>TRBJ2-3|many|-|15|TRBV28
CASSSWGGKTDTQYF
TGTGCCAGCAGCTCATGGGGCGGGAAGACAGATACGCAGTATTTT
>TRBJ1-5|few|TRBD1|18|TRBV6-1
CASSDHLLTGALNQPQHF
TGTGCCAGCAGTGACCACCTCTTAACAGGGGCACTGAATCAGCCCCAGCATTTT
>TRBJ2-1|-|-|11|TRBV24-1
CATSLATEQFF
TGTGCCACCAGCCTAGCGACTGAGCAGTTCTTC
>TRBJ1-1|many|TRBD1|13|TRBV11-3
CASSPTGRTKAFF
TGTGCCAGCAGCCCGACAGGGAGGACTAAAGCTTTCTTT
>TRBJ1-5|few|-|15|TRBV6-6
CASSYSLRGGQPQHF
TGTGCCAGCAGTTACTCGTTGAGGGGAGGTCAGCCCCAGCATTTT
>TRBJ2-1|-|TRBD2|15|TRBV2
CASSGRSGERNEQFF
TGTGCCAGCAGTGGAAGGAGCGGGGAAAGGAATGAGCAGTTCTTC
>TRBJ2-7|many|-|15|TRBV11-2
CASSLGLSPSYEQYF
TGTGCCAGCAGCTTAGGACTATCTCCCTCCTACGAGCAGTACTTC
>TRBJ2-1|many|-|15|TRBV29-1
CSVDPPGRIYNEQFF
TGCAGCGTTGACCCACCAGGGAGGATTTACAATGAGCAGTTCTTC
>TRBJ1-3|many|-|15|TRBV18
CASSSQAYSGNTIYF
TGTGCCAGCTCGTCACAGGCCTACTCTGGAAACACCATATATTTT
>TRBJ2-1|many|-|14|TRBV20-1
CSARESLEAGEQFF
TGCAGTGCTAGAGAAAGCTTGGAAGCCGGGGAGCAGTTCTTC
>TRBJ2-4|once|-|16|TRBV11-1
CASSLEGGLRRNIQYF
TGTGCCAGCAGCTTGGAAGGGGGTTTAAGGAGAAACATTCAGTACTTC
>TRBJ1-5|many|-|15|TRBV28
CASSFPPAGNQPQHF
TGTGCCAGCAGTTTCCCTCCGGCCGGCAATCAGCCCCAGCATTTT
>TRBJ2-5|-|-|13|TRBV11-2
CALRTGIQETQYF
TGTGCGTTGCGGACCGGAATACAAGAGACCCAGTACTTC
>TRBJ1-1|many|-|14|TRBV7-2
CASLPGRVNTEAFF
TGTGCCAGCCTTCCGGGGAGGGTGAACACTGAAGCTTTCTTT
>TRBJ2-1|few|TRBD2|13|TRBV20-1
CSAIGLAGGEQFF
TGCAGTGCTATTGGACTAGCGGGAGGTGAGCAGTTCTTC
>TRBJ1-5|many|TRBD1|15|TRBV19
CASTPGTGGVQPQHF
TGTGCCAGTACCCCCGGGACAGGGGGCGTTCAGCCCCAGCATTTT
>TRBJ2-5|many|TRBD1|14|TRBV14
CASSHWTGGETQYF
TGTGCCAGCAGCCATTGGACAGGCGGAGAGACCCAGTACTTC
>TRBJ1-2|-|-|17|TRBV28
CASSLGTLPEGIYGYTF
TGTGCCAGCAGTTTAGGGACACTCCCCGAGGGGATATATGGCTACACCTTC
>TRBJ2-1|few|-|15|TRBV12-3/TRBV12-4
CASRPLRELGNEQFF
TGTGCCAGCAGGCCGCTTAGGGAACTTGGCAATGAGCAGTTCTTC
>TRBJ2-2|many|TRBD2|18|TRBV11-1
CASSFHSLAGGPTGELFF
TGTGCCAGCAGCTTCCACAGCCTAGCGGGAGGCCCCACCGGGGAGCTGTTTTTT
>TRBJ2-1|many|-|12|TRBV4-3
CASSGANNEQFF
TGCGCCAGCAGCGGGGCGAACAATGAGCAGTTCTTC
>TRBJ1-5|few|TRBD1|15|TRBV6-1
CASSDAGGFNQPQHF
TGTGCCAGCAGTGATGCAGGGGGATTCAATCAGCCCCAGCATTTT
>TRBJ2-3|many|-|15|TRBV2
CASRPVPVRTDTQYF
TGTGCCAGCAGGCCCGTCCCGGTGCGTACAGATACGCAGTATTTT
>TRBJ2-3|many|-|15|TRBV5-8
CASSLDPRFTDTQYF
TGTGCCAGCAGCTTGGATCCTAGATTCACAGATACGCAGTATTTT
>TRBJ2-2|few|TRBD1|15|TRBV3-1
CASSRRTGSTGELFF
TGTGCCAGCAGCCGCAGGACAGGGAGCACCGGGGAGCTGTTTTTT
>TRBJ2-3|many|TRBD2|16|TRBV12-3/TRBV12-4
CASSPPGLAPADTQYF
TGTGCCAGCAGTCCCCCGGGACTAGCCCCCGCCGATACGCAGTATTTT
>TRBJ1-1|many|-|15|TRBV27
CASSSGQFPNTEAFF
TGTGCCAGCAGTTCCGGACAGTTCCCGAACACTGAAGCTTTCTTT
>TRBJ2-2|-|TRBD2|17|TRBV6-1
CAISPRLAGEWSGELFF
TGTGCCATCAGCCCCCGCCTAGCGGGAGAGTGGTCCGGGGAGCTGTTTTTT
>TRBJ2-1|many|TRBD2|15|TRBV20-1
CSALSASGRAGEQFF
TGCAGTGCCCTCTCGGCCAGCGGGAGGGCGGGGGAGCAGTTCTTC
>TRBJ2-7|many|-|14|TRBV4-3
CASAVDRSAYEQYF
TGCGCCAGTGCGGTCGACAGGAGCGCCTACGAGCAGTACTTC
>TRBJ2-7|-|TRBD2|17|TRBV11-2
CASSAQAGGTIGDEHYF
TGTGCCAGCAGCGCGCAGGCGGGGGGGACTATCGGGGACGAGCACTACTTC
>TRBJ2-2|many|-|13|TRBV9
CASSVASPGELFF
TGTGCCAGCAGCGTAGCCTCTCCCGGGGAGCTGTTTTTT
>TRBJ1-2|many|-|9|TRBV29-1
CSVDYGYTF
TGCAGCGTTGACTATGGCTACACCTTC
>TRBJ2-5|many|-|12|TRBV2
CASSVRGGTQYF
TGTGCCAGCAGTGTCAGGGGGGGGACCCAGTACTTC
>TRBJ1-2|-|-|14|TRBV28
CASSFEGDLYGYTF
TGTGCCAGCAGTTTTGAGGGGGATCTGTATGGCTACACCTTC
>TRBJ2-3|many|TRBD2|15|TRBV11-2
CASISAGGPADTQYF
TGTGCCAGCATCTCAGCGGGAGGGCCCGCAGATACGCAGTATTTT
>TRBJ2-5|few|-|15|TRBV25-1
CASSDSRKAGETQYF
TGTGCCAGCAGTGATTCCCGGAAGGCAGGGGAGACCCAGTACTTC
>TRBJ2-1|many|TRBD2|16|TRBV19
CASSMGLAVSYNEQFF
TGTGCCAGTAGTATGGGACTAGCGGTTTCCTACAATGAGCAGTTCTTC
>TRBJ2-2|-|-|16|TRBV18
CASSQNQGFNTGELFF
TGTGCCAGCTCACAAAACCAGGGTTTCAACACCGGGGAGCTGTTTTTT